This T cell receptor beta chain was obtained from a study of response to subunit inactivated influenza vaccine. The study, taken as a whole, reports: A suggestion made by the authors is that each seasonal influenza vaccination recruits few new T cells.

Trimming cost V 0 bases and J 4 bases; bases outside gene matches: 9. This CDR3 is 15 amino acids long. The germline gives CDR1 DFQATT, CDR2 SNEGSKA (reference sequence). This clonotype was detected a few times. Its cognate antigen is unknown. TCRdb passed the RT-PCR reads through MiXCR, listing each CDR3 protein once. The repertoire holds 800,000 to 1,000,000 distinct CDR3 sequences, with around 21% as singletons. V and J are TRBV20-1 and TRBJ2-7; 7 bases map to TRBD2. The sample consisted of PBMCs from blood, taken 5 days after vaccination. The clonotype comes from a man aged 50 or older who received an inactivated influenza vaccine. Here the CDR3 reads CSAREVEQRDYEQYF. In DNA, the CDR3 is TGCAGTGCTAGAGAAGTGGAGCAGCGGGATTACGAGCAGTACTTC.